The next 6 T cell receptor beta chains were all read from a single sample in a study of CD4+ T cells in melanoma. Profiling relied on immunoSEQ multiplex PCR, and the TCRdb table lists in-frame clones only, not all of them. Here the sample spans approximately 110,000 clones, around 93% being singletons. The specimen sequenced was peripheral blood. Source of these receptors: a human donor with melanoma.

The chain carries TRBV9 and TRBJ2-7; 10 nucleotides align to TRBD2. Losses at the gene ends were 0 bases for V and 5 bases for J; bases not matched to a gene: 5. Looked up from germline, CDR1 is SGDLS and CDR2 is YYNGEE. The length of the CDR3 is 15 residues. The CDR3 region is CASSVDGTSEDEQYF. CDR3 DNA: TGTGCCAGCAGCGTAGATGGGACTAGCGAGGACGAGCAGTACTTC.

The rearrangement joins TRBV4-1 to TRBJ1-2, with D unclear. Germline assignment: CDR1 MGHRA and CDR2 YSYEKL. The V end was cut by 1 base, the J end by 0 bases, with 6 bases between. The CDR3 is 14 amino acids. The CDR3 bases are TGCGCCAGCAGCCAAGGGATAACTAACTATGGCTACACCTTC. Translating it yields CASSQGITNYGYTF.

V usage is TRBV7-9 and J usage is TRBJ1-1; D is ambiguous. Germline V lookup: CDR1 SEHNR, CDR2 FQNEAQ (reference sequence). V gave up 5 bases and J gave up 0 bases, with 10 bases separating them. The CDR3 runs to 14 residues. CDR3: CASSPGSMNTEAFF. The CDR3 nucleotides read TGTGCCAGCAGCCCTGGGAGTATGAACACTGAAGCTTTCTTT.

CDR3 nucleotides: TGCGCCAGCAGCTACAACCTTCGGACGCTCACAGATACGCAGTATTTT. It specifies CASSYNLRTLTDTQYF. J is TRBJ2-3 and V is TRBV5-1; D call uncertain. The germline V gene encodes CDR1 SGHRS and CDR2 YFSETQ. The CDR3 is 16 amino acids. The ends were cut back, 3 bases at V and 2 bases at J, with 16 bases in the middle.

This clone was recorded once. The rearrangement uses TRBV11-2 and TRBJ2-3; 11 positions match TRBD2. V lost 5 bases to trimming and J lost 5 bases; unmatched junction nucleotides: 12. The CDR3 runs 17 residues. The V gene's germline CDR1 is SGHAT and CDR2 FQNNGV. CDR3 residues: CASSAGLAGGQVDTQYF. CDR3 coding DNA: TGTGCCAGCAGCGCGGGATTAGCGGGGGGGCAGGTAGATACGCAGTATTTT.

The CDR3, as DNA: TGTGCCAGCAGCTTAGCGGGGAGAGGAGAGACCCAGTACTTC. It translates to CASSLAGRGETQYF. V usage is TRBV11-2 and J usage is TRBJ2-5, with D possibly matching TRBD2 (5 bases). The germline V gene encodes CDR1 SGHAT and CDR2 FQNNGV. The CDR3 spans 14 residues. V was shortened by 1 base and J by 4 bases, with 10 bases between the two germline ends.